This TCR beta chain is from a study of blood T cell repertoires in COVID-19. Whole-study context: Samples representing acute and convalescent COVID-19 were sourced from the United States, Italy and Spain. T cells, B-cell-depleted T cells, or PBMCs provided the cDNA or gDNA that served as material.

Germline CDR1 is SGHAT and CDR2 is FQNNGV. CDR3 length: 17 residues. The trim removed 5 bases at V and 4 bases at J, leaving 8 bases unmatched. In the source study's methods: Cell counts per sample came from amplifying reference gene primers. The assay was immunoSEQ multiplex PCR, and TCRdb's table has in-frame clones only and misses some. V, J and clone size are taken as reported in that table, and D and trimming were inferred from the DNA itself. The table includes about 140,000 clones, approximately 80% detected once. The TCR was taken from a woman older than 75 in a cohort sampled during active or convalescent COVID-19. Sequencing was performed on peripheral blood. This chain connects TRBV11-2 to TRBJ2-2; 12 bases line up with TRBD2. DNA of the CDR3: TGTGCCAGCAGCCTCCGGCCGGGACTAGCGGGCACCGGGGAGCTGTTTTTT. It translates to CASSLRPGLAGTGELFF.